These 18 T cell receptor beta chains came from one sample sequenced in a study of T-cell memory formation after mild COVID-19. MiXCR, run by TCRdb on the 5' RACE reads, gives a single entry per CDR3 protein. Found here are 250,000 to 300,000 distinct CDR3 sequences, about 17% of them singletons; the top ten hold roughly 25%. The sequenced sample was PBMCs or a T cell subset sorted from them (not recorded which). These receptors were taken from a man aged 18 to 29 who had mild COVID-19 (a few samples of this study predate the infection). Cell type and time point are not known.

This clonotype occurred a few times. This chain connects TRBV10-3 to TRBJ2-2; 7 positions match TRBD2. Germline lookup yields CDR1 ENHRY and CDR2 SYGVKD. The CDR3 sequence is 17 residues long. Trimming took 3 bases from V and 0 from J; bases not matched to a gene: 7. The CDR3 reads CAISERGGGANTGELFF. The CDR3 DNA reads as TGTGCCATCAGTGAACGAGGCGGGGGAGCGAACACCGGGGAGCTGTTTTTT.

This clonotype was seen a few times. The rearrangement links TRBV28 to TRBJ1-6; a weak D match, TRBD1 (6 bases). The CDR3 is 15 residues long. The V gene lost 3 bases and the J gene lost 9 bases, with 15 bases spanning the gap. Germline-derived CDR1 and CDR2 are MDHEN and SYDVKM. The CDR3 here is CASSLHPGHSSPLHF. The DNA for the CDR3 is TGTGCCAGCAGTTTGCATCCGGGACATAGTTCACCCCTCCACTTT.

This chain's CDR3 is CASSVSGQLYSYEQYV. In DNA form, the CDR3 reads TGTGCCAGCAGCGTTTCGGGACAATTGTACTCCTACGAGCAGTACGTC. The chain is built from TRBV9 and TRBJ2-7; tentatively, D is TRBD1 (6 bases). CDR1 and CDR2 from the germline V gene are SGDLS and YYNGEE. The CDR3 runs to 16 residues. V gave up 2 bases and J gave up 0 bases, with 15 bases separating them.

The V gene is TRBV3-1, the J gene TRBJ1-1; TRBD1 matches at 8 bases. The germline gives CDR1 LGHDT, CDR2 YNNKEL (reference sequence). V was pared by 5 bases and J by 5 bases, with 7 bases of the junction left unmatched. This CDR3 has 14 residues. CDR3 residues: CASSSQGAWTEAFF. For the CDR3, the DNA is TGTGCCAGCAGCTCTCAGGGGGCATGGACTGAAGCTTTCTTT.

V and J are TRBV7-9 and TRBJ1-3, with D possibly matching TRBD1 (6 bases). The germline CDR1 and CDR2 sequences are SEHNR and FQNEAQ (reference sequence). The V end lost 3 bases, the J end lost 6 bases, and 18 bases lay between the germline ends. This CDR3 comprises 16 residues. The CDR3 DNA is TGTGCCAGCAGCTTCGTCGGGCAGGGGTTAGAAAACACCATATATTTT. Protein product: CASSFVGQGLENTIYF.

This clonotype was counted only a few times. CDR3 nucleotide sequence: TGCAGTGCTAGGGACAGCGACGGAGAGACCCAGTACTTC. Translated: CSARDSDGETQYF. The V gene is TRBV20-1, the J gene TRBJ2-5; the D gene is possibly TRBD1 (6 bases). Trimming cost V 3 bases and J 4 bases, with 12 bases left between them. This CDR3 is 13 amino acids long. The germline gives CDR1 DFQATT, CDR2 SNEGSKA (reference sequence).

At least ten counts were recorded for this clonotype. This rearrangement joins TRBV7-8 to TRBJ2-7, with 7 positions matching TRBD2. Per germline, CDR1 SGHVS and CDR2 FQNEAQ. The CDR3 has 14 residues. The ends lost 5 bases at V and 3 bases at J; junction bases unmatched: 7. The DNA of the CDR3 is TGTGCCAGCAGCCTCGACGGGGGGTTCTACGAGCAGTACTTC. Translation gives CASSLDGGFYEQYF.

The rearrangement uses TRBV6-2 or TRBV6-3 and TRBJ1-6; no clear D. V was trimmed by 10 bases and J by 5 bases, leaving 12 bases between them. Germline-derived CDR1 and CDR2 are MNHEY and SVGEGT. This CDR3 has 13 residues. For the CDR3, the DNA is TGTGCCACCCGACGGGAAAATAATTCACCCCTCCACTTT. It encodes CATRRENNSPLHF.

This clonotype has just a few counts. V gene TRBV5-1 combines with J gene TRBJ2-3, with 10 bases identical to TRBD1. J gave up 5 bases and V 0 bases, and 3 bases lay outside the gene matches. There are 15 residues in the CDR3. CDR1 is SGHRS, CDR2 YFSETQ, per germline. The CDR3 DNA reads TGCGCCAGCAGCTTGGGACAGGGGGCGAGAGATACGCAGTATTTT. Amino acids: CASSLGQGARDTQYF.

The chain carries TRBV6-2 or TRBV6-3 and TRBJ2-2; D is unresolved. The CDR3 sequence is 13 residues long. Trimming removed 1 base from V and 4 bases from J, with 4 bases in between. Germline V gene sequence: CDR1 MNHEY, CDR2 SVGEGT. Here the CDR3 DNA reads TGTGCCAGCAGTTACTGGGCCACCGGGGAGCTGTTTTTT. Translation gives CASSYWATGELFF.

This clonotype was detected a few times. CDR3 residues: CLRPSVLKGQGADTQYF. For the CDR3, the DNA is TGCCTTCGACCAAGCGTGTTAAAGGGACAGGGAGCAGATACGCAGTATTTT. The chain has TRBV20-1 and TRBJ2-3; TRBD1 matches 9 bases. The CDR3 consists of 17 residues. In germline, CDR1 is DFQATT, CDR2 SNEGSKA (reference sequence).

This clonotype was recorded a few times. V is TRBV29-1 and J is TRBJ2-7; 7 bases are a match to TRBD2. V trimming: 4 bases; J trimming: 4 bases; junction bases outside the gene matches: 13. Per germline, CDR1 SQVTM and CDR2 ANQGSEA. The CDR3 runs to 15 residues. The CDR3 DNA sequence: TGCAGCGTTGCCCTAGCGGCCCTCCCCGGGTACGAGCAGTACTTC. This sequence encodes CSVALAALPGYEQYF.

This clonotype was seen a few times. Compared with germline, one end of the junction differs, possibly owing to a read error. This rearrangement joins TRBV11-2 to TRBJ1-1; D gene unclear. The CDR3 totals 12 residues. Germline values: CDR1 SGHAT, CDR2 FQNNGV. CDR3 bases: TGTGCCAGCAGCTTAGTTCACACAGAAGCTTTCTTT. Its protein is CASSLVHTEAFF.

The V call is TRBV12-3 or TRBV12-4, the J call TRBJ2-2, with D unresolved. V lost 3 bases to trimming and J lost 0 bases, with 8 bases between them. This CDR3 is built from 15 residues. CDR3 in DNA: TGTGCCAGCAGTTTCGGTCTTACGAACACCGGGGAGCTGTTTTTT. Translated: CASSFGLTNTGELFF.

This chain joins TRBV24-1 and TRBJ2-1; D may correspond to TRBD1 or TRBD2 (6 bases each). Between the trimmed V and J ends, which lost 3 bases and 11 bases, there was a span of 16 bases. This CDR3 has 14 amino acids. Germline V gene lookup returns CDR1 KGHDR and CDR2 SFDVKD. The CDR3 protein is CATSDPIGGSKQFF. The CDR3 DNA follows: TGTGCCACCAGTGATCCTATAGGGGGGAGTAAGCAGTTCTTC.

This clonotype was observed many times. V gene TRBV3-1 combines with J gene TRBJ2-1, with D possibly TRBD2 on 5 matching bases. The V end lost 1 base, the J end lost 6 bases, and 7 bases lay between the germline ends. CDR1 LGHDT and CDR2 YNNKEL come from the germline V gene (reference sequence). This CDR3 comprises 13 residues. The CDR3 protein is CASSQASGNEQFF. CDR3 nucleotides: TGTGCCAGCAGCCAAGCAAGCGGCAATGAGCAGTTCTTC.

This clonotype was picked up many times. The chain is built from TRBV6-4 and TRBJ2-2; the match to TRBD1 covers 7 bases. Germline trimming cut 3 bases from V and 3 bases from J; bases unmatched to any gene: 1. CDR3 length: 14 residues. Germline loops: CDR1 MRHNA, CDR2 SNTAGT. The CDR3 DNA sequence: TGTGCCAGCAGTGATGGGACAGACACCGGGGAGCTGTTTTTT. Translating it yields CASSDGTDTGELFF.

Only a few counts were recorded for this clonotype. The chain combines TRBV27 with TRBJ2-7; TRBD1 might be the D (6 bases). The V gene lost 6 bases and the J gene lost 2 bases, with 14 bases spanning the gap. The CDR3 totals 14 residues. Germline V gene lookup returns CDR1 MNHEY and CDR2 SMNVEV (reference sequence). DNA of the CDR3: TGTGCCAGCAGCTTGGACAGCGAGACCTACGAGCAGTACTTC. Protein sequence: CASSLDSETYEQYF.